This TCR beta chain comes out of a study of cytomegalovirus exposure and HLA in healthy donors. This CDR3 is 16 amino acids long. The junction had 5 bases not matched to a gene; V was cut back by 5 bases and J by 6 bases. Germline V gives CDR1 SGHVS, CDR2 FNYEAQ. Use of 60 Vbeta and 13 Jbeta primers characterized the PCR. Sequencing used immunoSEQ multiplex PCR; TCRdb keeps in-frame clones, though not all of them. This table has about 120,000 clones, approximately 80% appearing once. Only a few counts were recorded for this clone. Sequenced: PBMCs. The source is a male donor in good health and CMV-seropositive. The chain links TRBV7-6 to TRBJ2-2; 14 bases fit TRBD2. The CDR3 DNA sequence: TGTGCCAGCAGCCTCGGGACTAGCGGGAGTCCCGGGGAGCTGTTTTTT. It codes for CASSLGTSGSPGELFF.